A single sample is the source of the 12 T cell receptor beta chains below, sequenced in a study of cytomegalovirus exposure and HLA in healthy donors. The study ran its PCR with 60 Vbeta and 13 Jbeta primers. The table came from immunoSEQ multiplex PCR; TCRdb's copy has only in-frame clones and leaves some out. This table holds under 200,000 clones. Sample: PBMCs. The source of these receptors is a man aged 25-40 years in good health and CMV-seronegative.

This chain connects TRBV19 to TRBJ1-5, with D unclear. The CDR3 spans 12 residues. CDR1 and CDR2 (germline): LNHDA, SQIVND (reference sequence). Trimming shortened V by 3 bases and J by 5 bases, and 5 bases separated the two germline ends. The CDR3 reads CASSMTDQPQHF. CDR3 in DNA: TGTGCCAGTAGTATGACTGATCAGCCCCAGCATTTT.

The rearrangement joins TRBV18 to TRBJ2-1; TRBD2 might be the D (5 bases). The germline V and J ends were trimmed by 4 bases and 5 bases, with 15 bases remaining between them. The CDR3 contains 15 residues. Germline loops: CDR1 KGHSH, CDR2 LQKENI. CDR3 sequence: CASSLRTPGDNEQFF. DNA for the CDR3: TGTGCCAGCTCACTGCGGACCCCCGGGGACAATGAGCAGTTCTTC.

The rearrangement links TRBV11-3 to TRBJ1-2; 7 bases map to TRBD1. CDR3 length: 16 residues. Trimming removed 2 bases from V and 3 bases from J; junction bases left unmatched: 9. The V gene's germline CDR1 is SGHNT and CDR2 YENEEA. The CDR3 loop reads CASSLLRGRYDYGYTF. In DNA form, the CDR3 reads TGTGCCAGCAGCTTATTGAGGGGGCGATACGACTATGGCTACACCTTC.

The chain employs TRBV11-2 and TRBJ1-5; D call uncertain. Germline CDR1 SGHAT, CDR2 FQNNGV. The CDR3 is 12 residues long. V was cut by 2 bases and J by 6 bases, with 5 bases left in between. The CDR3 DNA follows: TGTGCCAGCAGCTTAACTGGTCAGCCCCAGCATTTT. Its protein is CASSLTGQPQHF.

V and J are TRBV4-2 and TRBJ1-5, with D possibly being TRBD1 (5 bases). Between the trimmed V and J ends, which lost 0 bases and 2 bases, there was a span of 8 bases. This CDR3 contains 15 residues. Germline V CDR1 and CDR2: LGHNA, YNFKEQ. The DNA for the CDR3 is TGTGCCAGCAGCCAAGATGAACAGGGCAATCAGCCCCAGCATTTT. The encoded protein is CASSQDEQGNQPQHF.

The V gene is TRBV5-1, the J gene TRBJ2-3; D ambiguous. Trimming stripped 2 bases from V and 0 bases from J, with 10 bases between. The CDR3 has 15 amino acids. Looked up from germline, CDR1 is SGHRS and CDR2 is YFSETQ. The CDR3 sequence is CASSFISSSTDTQYF. DNA of the CDR3: TGCGCCAGCAGCTTTATTAGCAGTAGCACAGATACGCAGTATTTT.

J is TRBJ1-2 and V is TRBV6-5, with a weak D call TRBD1 (5 bases). Deletions cut 4 bases from V and 1 base from J, with 16 bases between. Germline V lookup: CDR1 MNHEY, CDR2 SVGAGI. The CDR3 is 16 amino acids. Here the CDR3 DNA reads TGTGCCAGCAGTTTCTACCCTACAGGTGGTAACTATGGCTACACCTTC. Amino acids: CASSFYPTGGNYGYTF.

The J gene is TRBJ1-1, the V gene TRBV5-1, with a possible D match to TRBD1 (5 bases). CDR3 length: 14 amino acids. From germline, CDR1 is SGHRS and CDR2 YFSETQ. V lost 7 bases, J lost 0 bases, and 13 bases lay in between. CDR3 nucleotide sequence: TGCGCCAGCCTCGGGGGGGAATTGAACACTGAAGCTTTCTTT. It is translated as CASLGGELNTEAFF. The complete variable domain, with remaining parts taken from reference TRBV5-1 and TRBJ1-1, reads KAGVTQTPRYLIKTRGQQVTLSCSPISGHRSVSWYQQTPGQGLQFLFEYFSETQRNKGNFPGRFSGRQFSNSRSEMNVSTLELGDSALYLCASLGGELNTEAFFGQGTRLTVV.

The genes are TRBV1 and TRBJ2-7; the table names TRBD2, a call not compared with the DNA. TRBV1 corresponds to a pseudogene. The length of the CDR3 is 18 residues. CDR3 protein: CTSSQVGTSGVPYDEQYF. The CDR3 DNA is TGCACCAGCAGCCAAGTCGGGACTAGCGGGGTGCCCTACGACGAGCAGTACTTC.

Note on this clone: Germline and junction disagree at one end, which may indicate a read error. The gene calls are TRBV4-1 and TRBJ2-1; D unresolved. This CDR3 comprises 16 residues. Germline CDR1 and CDR2: MGHRA and YSYEKL. CDR3 amino acids: CASSQVAGTSYYEQFF. Here the CDR3 DNA reads TGCGCCAGCAGCCAAGTTGCAGGAACTTCCTACTATGAGCAGTTCTTC.

The genes are TRBV11-3 and TRBJ2-1; 8 bases align to TRBD2. This CDR3 has 14 residues. Germline CDR1 is SGHNT and CDR2 is YENEEA. Trimming at V came to 1 base and at J to 8 bases, leaving 4 bases not matched to a gene. DNA for the CDR3: TGTGCCAGCAGCTTAGCAGCGCGGGGGGATGAGCAGTTCTTC. This encodes CASSLAARGDEQFF.

This chain uses TRBV7-9 with TRBJ2-5, with no clear D. CDR3 length: 11 amino acids. Germline values: CDR1 SEHNR, CDR2 FQNEAQ (reference sequence). V lost 6 bases, J lost 2 bases, and 4 bases lay in between. DNA for the CDR3: TGTGCCAGCAGGCGACAAGAGACCCAGTACTTC. Its protein is CASRRQETQYF. The whole variable domain, remainder taken from reference TRBV7-9 and TRBJ2-5, is DTGVSQNPRHKITKRGQNVTFRCDPISEHNRLYWYRQTLGQGPEFLTYFQNEAQLEKSRLLSDRFSAERPKGSFSTLEIQRTEQGDSAMYLCASRRQETQYFGPGTRLLVL.